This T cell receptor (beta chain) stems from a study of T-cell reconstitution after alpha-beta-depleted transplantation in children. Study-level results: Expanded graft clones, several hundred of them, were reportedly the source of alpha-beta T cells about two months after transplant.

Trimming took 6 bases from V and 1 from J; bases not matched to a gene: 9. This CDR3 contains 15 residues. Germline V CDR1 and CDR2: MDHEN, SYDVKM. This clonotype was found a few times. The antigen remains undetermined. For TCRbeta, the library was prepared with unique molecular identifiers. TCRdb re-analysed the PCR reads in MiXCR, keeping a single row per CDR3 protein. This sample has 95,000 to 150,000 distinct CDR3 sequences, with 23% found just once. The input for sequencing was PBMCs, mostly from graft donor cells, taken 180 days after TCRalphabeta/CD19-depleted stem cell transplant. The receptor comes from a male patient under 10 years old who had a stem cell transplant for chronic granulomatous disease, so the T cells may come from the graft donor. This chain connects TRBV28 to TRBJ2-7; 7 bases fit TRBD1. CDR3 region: CASSPRGMRSYEQYF. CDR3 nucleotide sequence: TGTGCCAGCAGCCCCAGGGGGATGCGTTCCTACGAGCAGTACTTC.